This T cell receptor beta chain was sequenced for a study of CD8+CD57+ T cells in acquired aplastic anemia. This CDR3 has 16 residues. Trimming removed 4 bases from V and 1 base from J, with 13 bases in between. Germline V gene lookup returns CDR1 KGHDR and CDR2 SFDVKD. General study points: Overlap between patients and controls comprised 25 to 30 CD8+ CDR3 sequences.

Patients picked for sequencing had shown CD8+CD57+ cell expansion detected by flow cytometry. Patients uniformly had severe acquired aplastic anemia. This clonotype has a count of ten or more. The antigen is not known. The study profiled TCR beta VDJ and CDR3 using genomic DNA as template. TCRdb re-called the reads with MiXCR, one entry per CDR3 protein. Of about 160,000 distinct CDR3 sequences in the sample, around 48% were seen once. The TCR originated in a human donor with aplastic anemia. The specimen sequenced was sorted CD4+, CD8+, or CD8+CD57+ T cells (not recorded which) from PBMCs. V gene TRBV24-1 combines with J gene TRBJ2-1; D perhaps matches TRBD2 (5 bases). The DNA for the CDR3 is TGTGCCACCAGTGACTCCACTAGTGTGTCCTACAATGAGCAGTTCTTC. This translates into CATSDSTSVSYNEQFF.